This T cell receptor beta chain was recovered during a study of shared clonotypes between healthy human individuals. With 9 bases clipped from V and 4 bases from J, the junction kept 14 bases outside the gene matches. The CDR3 runs to 15 residues. Germline loops: CDR1 MDHEN, CDR2 SYDVKM. Remarks on this clone: Its antigen is currently unknown.

With CCR7-negative CD45RA+ TemRA cells, CD45RO+ cells were combined in CD8 memory. General observations from the study: An anticipated effect of sequencing depth on clonotype sharing among donors was recognized. In a handful of donors, approximately 5% of naive CD4 clonotypes appeared in common.

The test was conducted at deep level. Clones were sequenced by immunoSEQ multiplex PCR, and TCRdb holds only the in-frame ones, with some missing. This sample has some 87,000 clones, with almost 70% found just once. The clonotype originates from a man aged 30 to 39 in good health. Sequenced: memory CD8+ T cells sorted from blood. Subset reported: CD45RO+ cells pooled with CCR7-negative TemRA cells. J is TRBJ1-1 and V is TRBV28, with 7 bases lining up with TRBD1. The DNA of the CDR3 is TGTGCCAGTATCGGAATCAGGGGGTTCGTCACTGAAGCTTTCTTT. Encoded protein: CASIGIRGFVTEAFF.